This T cell receptor (beta chain) was captured by sequencing in a study of early T cells in non-severe SARS-CoV-2 infection. Overall study: Bulk RNA isolated from unsorted whole blood underwent sequencing; chains were not paired. General study points: Database matching using VDJdb favored anti-spike CD8 responses, with private and CD4 specificities left missing.

Germline CDR1 and CDR2: WNHNN and SYGVQD (reference sequence). CDR3 size: 14 residues. In this sample, this clonotype turned up many times. What it recognizes is unknown. An end of the junction does not agree with germline; a read error may underlie this. The protocol attached unique molecular identifiers to individual cDNA molecules. MiXCR, applied by TCRdb to the 5' RACE reads, yields one record per CDR3 protein. The table lists roughly 56,000 distinct CDR3 sequences, more than 9.5% of them singletons. The V gene is TRBV10-1, the J gene TRBJ2-7, with TRBD1 matching over 7 bases. Sequencing was carried out using whole blood. The sequence came from an adult who was a healthcare worker with PCR-confirmed SARS-CoV-2 infection or an uninfected control (not recorded which). For the CDR3, the DNA is TGCGCCAGCAGTCCGGGACAGCTCTCCCACGAGCAGTACTTC. Protein sequence: CASSPGQLSHEQYF.